This TCR beta chain was profiled in a study of T-cell reconstitution after alpha-beta-depleted transplantation in children. Trimming shortened V by 4 bases and J by 6 bases, and 7 bases separated the two germline ends. The CDR3 has 13 amino acids. This clonotype was counted many times. Unique molecular identifiers tagged the TCRbeta library. TCRdb re-called the PCR reads through MiXCR, storing one row per CDR3 protein. The sample lists 75,000 to 100,000 distinct CDR3 sequences, approximately 9.2% occurring once. The sequencing used PBMCs from the stem cell graft donor, collected from the stem cell graft. V usage is TRBV12-3 or TRBV12-4 and J usage is TRBJ1-6, with no clear D. This TCR was recovered from a human donor who donated a stem cell graft to a child with congenital amegakaryocytic thrombocytopenia. The CDR3 loop is CASSSVLNSPLHF. The CDR3, as DNA: TGTGCCAGCAGTTCGGTCCTTAATTCACCCCTCCACTTT.